The 13 T cell receptor beta chains below were found in one sample sequenced in a study of regulatory T cells in long-lasting Graves disease. Noted time point: persistent/refractory GD, antithyroid drugs over 5 years with positive TRAb. The TCR library was prepared using RNA isolated from PBMCs. Library construction for TCR beta used iRepertoire HTBI primers and Arm-PCR of CDR3 regions. MiXCR was run by TCRdb on the multiplex PCR reads, yielding one entry per CDR3 protein. In the table there are under 350,000 distinct CDR3 sequences, 22% of which are singletons. The specimen was peripheral blood mononuclear cells (PBMCs), collected when the disease was refractory, from a patient treated with antithyroid drugs. The receptors were sampled from a female donor with Graves disease.

The CDR3 reads CASSYADYGYTF. The CDR3 DNA follows: TGTGCCAGCAGTTATGCGGATTATGGCTACACCTTC. The chain couples TRBV6-5 to TRBJ1-2; unclear D gene. The germline V gene encodes CDR1 MNHEY and CDR2 SVGAGI. This CDR3 has 12 residues. Trimming pared 3 bases from V and 5 bases from J, leaving 7 bases between.

This clonotype came up a few times. The rearrangement links TRBV5-1 to TRBJ2-5; D gene ambiguous. V lost 2 bases to trimming and J lost 2 bases, with 10 bases between them. The CDR3 runs 14 residues. Germline lookup yields CDR1 SGHRS and CDR2 YFSETQ. CDR3 sequence reads: CASSFGGFQETQYF. DNA for the CDR3: TGCGCCAGCAGCTTCGGCGGATTTCAAGAGACCCAGTACTTC.

V is TRBV11-2 and J is TRBJ2-1, with 10 bases lining up with TRBD2. Germline CDR1 is SGHAT and CDR2 is FQNNGV. This CDR3 spans 14 amino acids. With 2 bases clipped from V and 7 bases from J, the junction kept 2 bases outside the gene matches. CDR3 loop: CASSLMTSGNEQFF. Here the CDR3 DNA reads TGTGCCAGCAGCTTAATGACTAGCGGGAATGAGCAGTTCTTC.

CDR3 in amino acids: CASSQGQSSGGTGELFF. The CDR3 nucleotides are TGTGCCAGCAGCCAAGGTCAATCTAGCGGGGGGACCGGGGAGCTGTTTTTT. The rearrangement uses TRBV4-2 and TRBJ2-2; 11 bases are shared with TRBD2. The ends lost 1 base at V and 5 bases at J; junction bases unmatched: 6. Germline lookup yields CDR1 LGHNA and CDR2 YNFKEQ. The CDR3 is 17 amino acids.

Ten or more counts support this clonotype. The chain recombines TRBV11-2 with TRBJ2-7; a possible D gene is TRBD1 (6 bases). Germline lookup yields CDR1 SGHAT and CDR2 FQNNGV. V lost 2 bases and J lost 3, with 11 bases in between. This CDR3 region has 14 residues. CDR3 amino acids: CASSLRGSGYEQYF. The DNA for the CDR3 is TGTGCCAGCAGCTTAAGGGGGAGTGGCTACGAGCAGTACTTC. The whole variable domain, filled in from reference TRBV11-2 and TRBJ2-7, reads EAGVAQSPRYKIIEKRQSVAFWCNPISGHATLYWYQQILGQGPKLLIQFQNNGVVDDSQLPKDRFSAERLKGVDSTLKIQPAKLEDSAVYLCASSLRGSGYEQYFGPGTRLTVT.

This rearrangement joins TRBV20-1 to TRBJ2-1, with 12 bases identical to TRBD2. Trimming at V came to 0 bases and at J to 7 bases, leaving 16 bases not matched to a gene. The germline CDR1 and CDR2 sequences are DFQATT and SNEGSKA (reference sequence). CDR3 size: 19 residues. In nucleotides, the CDR3 is TGCAGTGCTAGAGATTGGCTAGCGGGAGGGCCGCTGGGTATGAATGAGCAGTTCTTC. Its translation: CSARDWLAGGPLGMNEQFF.

This clonotype turned up a few times. This chain joins TRBV16 and TRBJ2-3, with 7 bases aligning to TRBD1. The CDR3 extends over 15 amino acids. Per the germline V gene, CDR1 is KGHSY and CDR2 is FQNENV. V lost 0 bases and J lost 5; bases outside the gene matches: 5. The CDR3 region is CASSQSLQGRDTQYF. In DNA form, the CDR3 reads TGTGCCAGCAGCCAATCCTTACAGGGGAGAGATACGCAGTATTTT.

This clonotype was detected only a few times. A clone one base away is much larger, so this may be a read error. The final CDR3 position lacks the conserved phenylalanine or tryptophan, pointing to a likely read error. This rearrangement joins TRBV30 to TRBJ2-5; either TRBD1 or TRBD2 may fit D (6 bases each). The ends were cut back, 0 bases at V and 4 bases at J, with 15 bases in the middle. The CDR3 loop spans 15 amino acids. Germline-derived CDR1 and CDR2 are GTSNPN and SVGIG (reference sequence). The CDR3 DNA follows: TGTGCCTGGAGTGTGGGTAGCGGAGGGGGAGAGACCCAGTACCTC. Residues: CAWSVGSGGGETQYL.

The chain has TRBV4-1 and TRBJ1-4; 8 positions match TRBD1. CDR1 is MGHRA, CDR2 YSYEKL, per germline. Unmatched junction bases numbered 8, after V lost 1 base and J lost 7 bases. The CDR3 consists of 16 residues. This CDR3 is CASSQGRQGRGEKLFF. DNA of the CDR3: TGCGCCAGCAGCCAAGGCCGACAGGGGAGGGGTGAAAAACTGTTTTTT.

Points on this clonotype: A single base is all that separates this from a far larger clone, so a read error is likely. The chain couples TRBV5-6 to TRBJ1-1; 7 bases align to TRBD1. There are 14 residues in the CDR3. In germline, CDR1 is SGHDT, CDR2 YYEEEE. V lost 2 bases to trimming and J lost 1 base; unmatched junction nucleotides: 2. This CDR3 is CASSFGQENTEAFF. The CDR3 DNA reads TGTGCCAGCAGCTTCGGACAGGAGAACACTGAAGCTTTCTTT.

About this clonotype itself: This may stem from a read error, because a much larger clone lies one nucleotide away. V is TRBV28 and J is TRBJ1-1, with no clear D. This CDR3 region has 12 residues. Germline CDR1 reads MDHEN; CDR2 reads SYDVKM. Between the trimmed V and J ends, which lost 7 bases and 4 bases, there was a span of 10 bases. The CDR3 nucleotides read TGTGCCAGCAAGGTGGGGAGCACTGAAGCTTTCTTT. Amino acid sequence: CASKVGSTEAFF.

In this sample, this clonotype turned up a few times. This rearrangement joins TRBV15 to TRBJ2-7; D might be TRBD1 (8 bases). Germline assignment: CDR1 LNHNV and CDR2 YYDKDF (reference sequence). CDR3 size: 15 residues. V was trimmed by 0 bases and J by 1 base, leaving 10 bases between them. The CDR3 loop reads CATSREQGGSYEQYF. CDR3 DNA: TGTGCCACCAGCAGAGAACAGGGGGGGTCCTACGAGCAGTACTTC.

The V and J genes are TRBV30 and TRBJ2-7, with D possibly TRBD2 on 6 matching bases. Trimming left V 2 bases short and J 3 bases short, with 11 bases between. Germline V gene lookup returns CDR1 GTSNPN and CDR2 SVGIG (reference sequence). The CDR3 sequence is 13 residues long. In nucleotides, the CDR3 is TGTGCCTGGAGTACCGGGAGCGGCTACGAGCAGTACTTC. It translates to CAWSTGSGYEQYF.